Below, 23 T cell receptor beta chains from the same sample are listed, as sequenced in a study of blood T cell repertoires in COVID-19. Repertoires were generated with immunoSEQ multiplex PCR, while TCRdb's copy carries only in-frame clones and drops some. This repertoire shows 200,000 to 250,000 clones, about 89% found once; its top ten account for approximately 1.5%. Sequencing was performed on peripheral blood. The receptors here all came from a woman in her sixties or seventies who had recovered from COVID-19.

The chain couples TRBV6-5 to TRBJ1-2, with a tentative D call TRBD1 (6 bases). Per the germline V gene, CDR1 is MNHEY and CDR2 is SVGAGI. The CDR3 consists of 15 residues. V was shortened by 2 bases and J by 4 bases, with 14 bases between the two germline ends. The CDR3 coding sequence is TGTGCCAGCAGTTACCCCGAACAGGGAAGCTATGGCTACACCTTC. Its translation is CASSYPEQGSYGYTF.

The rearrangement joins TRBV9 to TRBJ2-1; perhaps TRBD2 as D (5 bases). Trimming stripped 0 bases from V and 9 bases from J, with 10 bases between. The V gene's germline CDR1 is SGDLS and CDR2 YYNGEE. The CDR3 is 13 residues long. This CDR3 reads CASSVDPSGEQFF. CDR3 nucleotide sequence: TGTGCCAGCAGCGTAGACCCAAGCGGTGAGCAGTTCTTC. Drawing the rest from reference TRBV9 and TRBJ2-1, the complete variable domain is DSGVTQTPKHLITATGQRVTLRCSPRSGDLSVYWYQQSLDQGLQFLIQYYNGEERAKGNILERFSAQQFPDLHSELNLSSLELGDSALYFCASSVDPSGEQFFGPGTRLTVL.

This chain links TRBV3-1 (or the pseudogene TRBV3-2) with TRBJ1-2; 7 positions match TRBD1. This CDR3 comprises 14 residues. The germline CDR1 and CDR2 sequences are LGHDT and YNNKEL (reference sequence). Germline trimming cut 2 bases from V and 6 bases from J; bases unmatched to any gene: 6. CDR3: CASSQPQGSDGYTF. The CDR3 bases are TGTGCCAGCAGCCAACCACAGGGGTCTGATGGCTACACCTTC.

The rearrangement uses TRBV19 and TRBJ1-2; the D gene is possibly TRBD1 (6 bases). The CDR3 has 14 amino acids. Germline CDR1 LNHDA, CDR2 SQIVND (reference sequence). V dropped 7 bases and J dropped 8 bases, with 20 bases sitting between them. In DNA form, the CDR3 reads TGTGCCAGTACTAGATCGGGGGAGGGACACGGCTACACCTTC. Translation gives CASTRSGEGHGYTF.

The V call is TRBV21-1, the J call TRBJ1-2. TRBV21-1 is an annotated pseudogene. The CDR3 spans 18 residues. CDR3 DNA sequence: TGTGCCAGCAGCAAATACCACTCCCCTAGTCTCACTAACTATGGCTACACCTTC. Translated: CASSKYHSPSLTNYGYTF.

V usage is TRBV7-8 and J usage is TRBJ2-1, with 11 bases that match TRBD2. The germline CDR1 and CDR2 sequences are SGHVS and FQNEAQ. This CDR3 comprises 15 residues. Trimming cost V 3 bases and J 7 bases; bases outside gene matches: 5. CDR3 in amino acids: CASSFQGLADNEQFF. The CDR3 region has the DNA TGTGCCAGCAGCTTTCAGGGACTAGCGGATAATGAGCAGTTCTTC.

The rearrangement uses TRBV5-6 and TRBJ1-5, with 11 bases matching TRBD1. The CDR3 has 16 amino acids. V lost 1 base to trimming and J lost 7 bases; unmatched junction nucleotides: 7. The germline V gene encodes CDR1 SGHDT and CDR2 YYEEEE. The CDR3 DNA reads TGTGCCAGCAGCTTGTGGACAGGGGGCAGAGGACAGCCCCAGCATTTT. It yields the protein CASSLWTGGRGQPQHF.

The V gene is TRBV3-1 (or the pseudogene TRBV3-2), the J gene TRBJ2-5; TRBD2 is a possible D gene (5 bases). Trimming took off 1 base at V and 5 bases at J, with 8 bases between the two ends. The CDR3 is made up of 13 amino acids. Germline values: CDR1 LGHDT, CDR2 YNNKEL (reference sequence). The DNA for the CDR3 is TGTGCCAGCAGCCAAGTCCTAGCCGAGACCCAGTACTTC. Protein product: CASSQVLAETQYF.

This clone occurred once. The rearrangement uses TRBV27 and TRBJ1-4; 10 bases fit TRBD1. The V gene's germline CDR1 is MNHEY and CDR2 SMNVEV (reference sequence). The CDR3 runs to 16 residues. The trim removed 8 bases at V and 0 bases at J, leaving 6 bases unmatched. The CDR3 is CASGTGEAATNEKLFF. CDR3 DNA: TGTGCCAGCGGGACAGGGGAGGCCGCAACTAATGAAAAACTGTTTTTT. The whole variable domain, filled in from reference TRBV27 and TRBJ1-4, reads EAQVTQNPRYLITVTGKKLTVTCSQNMNHEYMSWYRQDPGLGLRQIYYSMNVEVTDKGDVPEGYKVSRKEKRNFPLILESPSPNQTSLYFCASGTGEAATNEKLFFGSGTQLSVL.

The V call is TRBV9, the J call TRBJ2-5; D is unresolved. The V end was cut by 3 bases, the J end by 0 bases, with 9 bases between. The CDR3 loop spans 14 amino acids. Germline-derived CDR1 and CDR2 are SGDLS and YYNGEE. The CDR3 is CASSAHSNQETQYF. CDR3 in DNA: TGTGCCAGCAGCGCCCACAGCAACCAAGAGACCCAGTACTTC.

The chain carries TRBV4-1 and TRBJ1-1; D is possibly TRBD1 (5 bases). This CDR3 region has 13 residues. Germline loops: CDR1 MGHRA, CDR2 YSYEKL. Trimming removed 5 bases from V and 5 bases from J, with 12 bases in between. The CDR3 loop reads CASSTAGHTEAFF. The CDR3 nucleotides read TGCGCCAGCAGCACGGCAGGACATACTGAAGCTTTCTTT.

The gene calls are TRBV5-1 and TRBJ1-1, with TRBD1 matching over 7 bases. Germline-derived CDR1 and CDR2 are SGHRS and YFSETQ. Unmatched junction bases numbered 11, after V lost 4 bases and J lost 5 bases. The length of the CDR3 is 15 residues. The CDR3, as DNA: TGCGCCAGCAGCCTAGAGGGGGCTGGAGGAACTGAAGCTTTCTTT. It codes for CASSLEGAGGTEAFF.

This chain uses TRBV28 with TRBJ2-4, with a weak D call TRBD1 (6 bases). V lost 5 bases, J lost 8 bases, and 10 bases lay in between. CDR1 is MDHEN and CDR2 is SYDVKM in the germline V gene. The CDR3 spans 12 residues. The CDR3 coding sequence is TGTGCCAGCAGTAACAGGGATTACATTCAGTACTTC. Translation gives CASSNRDYIQYF.

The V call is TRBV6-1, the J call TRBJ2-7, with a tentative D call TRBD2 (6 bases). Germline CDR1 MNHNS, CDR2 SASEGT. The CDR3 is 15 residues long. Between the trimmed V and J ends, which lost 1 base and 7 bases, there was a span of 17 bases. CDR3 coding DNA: TGTGCCAGCAGTGAAGTGACCCCCTCGGCGGGAGAGCAGTACTTC. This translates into CASSEVTPSAGEQYF.

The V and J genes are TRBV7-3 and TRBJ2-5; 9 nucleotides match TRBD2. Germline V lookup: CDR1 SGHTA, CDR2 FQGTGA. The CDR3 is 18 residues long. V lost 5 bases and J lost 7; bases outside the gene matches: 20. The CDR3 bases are TGTGCCAGCAGCGCCGTAGCAAGCCAGCGGGGGGAATTTCGGACCCAGTACTTC. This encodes CASSAVASQRGEFRTQYF.

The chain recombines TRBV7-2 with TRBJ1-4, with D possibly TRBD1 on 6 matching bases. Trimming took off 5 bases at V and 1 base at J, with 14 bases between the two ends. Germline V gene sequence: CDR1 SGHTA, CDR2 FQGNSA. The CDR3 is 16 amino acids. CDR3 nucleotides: TGTGCCAGCAGCAGCAACAGGGTCAGAACTAATGAAAAACTGTTTTTT. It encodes CASSSNRVRTNEKLFF. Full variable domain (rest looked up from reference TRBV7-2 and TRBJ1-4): GAGVSQSPSNKVTEKGKDVELRCDPISGHTALYWYRQSLGQGLEFLIYFQGNSAPDKSGLPSDRFSAERTGGSVSTLTIQRTQQEDSAVYLCASSSNRVRTNEKLFFGSGTQLSVL.

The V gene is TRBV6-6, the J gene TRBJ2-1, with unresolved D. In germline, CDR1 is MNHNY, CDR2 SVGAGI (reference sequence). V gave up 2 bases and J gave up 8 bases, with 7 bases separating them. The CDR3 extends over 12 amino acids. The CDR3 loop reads CASSYGRYEQFF. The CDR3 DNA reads TGTGCCAGCAGTTACGGTCGGTATGAGCAGTTCTTC.

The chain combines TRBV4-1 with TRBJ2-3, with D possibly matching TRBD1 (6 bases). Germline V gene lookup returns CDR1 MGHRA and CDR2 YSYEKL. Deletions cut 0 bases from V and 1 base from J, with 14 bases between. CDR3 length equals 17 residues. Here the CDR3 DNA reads TGCGCCAGCAGCCAAGATAGTCAGGGGCGGGGCACAGATACGCAGTATTTT. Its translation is CASSQDSQGRGTDTQYF.

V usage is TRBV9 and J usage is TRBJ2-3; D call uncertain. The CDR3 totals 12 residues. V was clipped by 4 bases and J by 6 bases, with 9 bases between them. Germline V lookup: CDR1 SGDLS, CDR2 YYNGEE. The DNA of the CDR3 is TGTGCCAGCAGCAAACAACCTGATACGCAGTATTTT. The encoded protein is CASSKQPDTQYF. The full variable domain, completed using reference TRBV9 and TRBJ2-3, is DSGVTQTPKHLITATGQRVTLRCSPRSGDLSVYWYQQSLDQGLQFLIQYYNGEERAKGNILERFSAQQFPDLHSELNLSSLELGDSALYFCASSKQPDTQYFGPGTRLTVL.

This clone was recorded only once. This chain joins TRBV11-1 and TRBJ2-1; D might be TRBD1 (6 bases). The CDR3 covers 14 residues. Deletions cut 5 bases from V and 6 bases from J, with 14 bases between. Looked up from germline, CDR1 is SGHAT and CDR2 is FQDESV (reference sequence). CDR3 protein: CASSPRQARNEQFF. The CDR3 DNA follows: TGTGCCAGCAGCCCCCGACAGGCCCGCAATGAGCAGTTCTTC.

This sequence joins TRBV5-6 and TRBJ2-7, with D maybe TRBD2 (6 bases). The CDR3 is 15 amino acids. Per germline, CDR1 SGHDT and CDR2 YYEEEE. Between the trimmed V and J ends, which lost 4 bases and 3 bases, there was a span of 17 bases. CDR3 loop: CASSVYRGEYYEQYF. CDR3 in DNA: TGTGCCAGCAGCGTATACCGCGGGGAATACTACGAGCAGTACTTC.

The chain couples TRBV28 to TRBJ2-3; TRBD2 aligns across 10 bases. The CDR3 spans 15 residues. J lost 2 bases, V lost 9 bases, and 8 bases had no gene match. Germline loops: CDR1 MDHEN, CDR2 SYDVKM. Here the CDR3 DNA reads TGTGCCAGTTTCCCAGCGGGGGGGCTCACAGATACGCAGTATTTT. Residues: CASFPAGGLTDTQYF.

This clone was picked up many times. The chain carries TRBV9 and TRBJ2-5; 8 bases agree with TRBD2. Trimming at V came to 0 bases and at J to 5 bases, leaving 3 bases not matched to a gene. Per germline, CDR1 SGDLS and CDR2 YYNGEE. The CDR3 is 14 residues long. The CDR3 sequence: CASSVGIAGETQYF. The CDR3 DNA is TGTGCCAGCAGCGTAGGAATAGCGGGGGAGACCCAGTACTTC. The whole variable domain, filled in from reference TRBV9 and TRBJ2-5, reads DSGVTQTPKHLITATGQRVTLRCSPRSGDLSVYWYQQSLDQGLQFLIQYYNGEERAKGNILERFSAQQFPDLHSELNLSSLELGDSALYFCASSVGIAGETQYFGPGTRLLVL.